Sequencing of this TCR beta chain was carried out in a study of blood T cell repertoires in COVID-19. Across the whole study: The study drew acute and convalescent COVID-19 samples from the United States, Italy and Spain. Sources were T cells, B-cell-depleted T cells, or PBMCs; the material itself was cDNA or gDNA.

Authors' analysis steps: Reference gene primer amplification gave nucleated cell count estimates. Data came from immunoSEQ multiplex PCR; TCRdb stores just in-frame clones and leaves some out. D and trimming were read from the DNA, whereas the V and J calls and clone size are those reported in that table. The sample includes 50,000 to 75,000 clones, approximately 80% of them seen just once. CDR3 length: 17 residues. Germline values: CDR1 SGHRS, CDR2 YFSETQ. V shed 0 bases, J shed 4 bases, and the junction held 11 bases outside the gene matches. Sequencing used peripheral blood. The receptor was derived from a man aged 60 to 75 with acute or convalescent COVID-19. The chain couples TRBV5-1 to TRBJ2-3, with 7 bases fitting TRBD1. CDR3: CASSLVSTGSGSDTQYF. In nucleotides, the CDR3 is TGCGCCAGCAGCTTGGTATCGACAGGGTCTGGATCAGATACGCAGTATTTT.